The 7 T cell receptor beta chains presented below share a single source sample, sequenced in a study of early T cells in non-severe SARS-CoV-2 infection. TCRdb re-called the 5' RACE reads through MiXCR, storing one row per CDR3 protein. This sample carries about 71,000 distinct CDR3 sequences, 9.5% to 15% of them seen once, and the ten largest clones take less than 3%. The sample in question was whole blood, obtained at baseline. Every receptor here comes from an adult who was a healthcare worker with PCR-confirmed SARS-CoV-2 infection or an uninfected control (not recorded which).

In its sample, this clonotype was seen a few times. V is TRBV6-1 and J is TRBJ2-7; the match to TRBD1 covers 7 bases. V shed 4 bases and J 4 bases; nucleotides not matched to a gene: 7. CDR3 length: 14 residues. The germline V gene encodes CDR1 MNHNS and CDR2 SASEGT. CDR3 coding DNA: TGTGCCAGCAGTGCCCGACAGGGCCCGTACGAGCAGTACTTC. Its translation is CASSARQGPYEQYF.

This CDR3 reads CSARDQGSGRGDTQYF. The CDR3 DNA is TGCAGTGCTAGAGATCAAGGGAGTGGCAGGGGAGATACGCAGTATTTT. J is TRBJ2-3 and V is TRBV20-1, with D perhaps TRBD1 (6 bases). CDR1 DFQATT and CDR2 SNEGSKA come from the germline V gene (reference sequence). The CDR3 runs 16 residues. V gave up 0 bases and J gave up 5 bases, with 18 bases separating them.

This clonotype was detected many times. This chain joins TRBV18 and TRBJ1-3; the D gene is possibly TRBD1 (5 bases). V was trimmed by 6 bases and J by 2 bases, leaving 14 bases between them. Per germline, CDR1 KGHSH and CDR2 LQKENI. The CDR3 covers 15 residues. This chain's CDR3 is CASSRTGGAGNTIYF. The DNA of the CDR3 is TGTGCCAGCTCCCGGACGGGAGGGGCTGGAAACACCATATATTTT.

There are a few counts of this clonotype. This chain connects TRBV11-2 to TRBJ1-6; no clear D gene. V was cut by 1 base and J by 11 bases, with 3 bases left in between. This CDR3 has 11 amino acids. Germline CDR1 and CDR2: SGHAT and FQNNGV. DNA for the CDR3: TGTGCCAGCAGCTTAGGGGCACCCCTCCACTTT. Amino acid sequence: CASSLGAPLHF. The variable domain in full, completed from reference TRBV11-2 and TRBJ1-6, reads EAGVAQSPRYKIIEKRQSVAFWCNPISGHATLYWYQQILGQGPKLLIQFQNNGVVDDSQLPKDRFSAERLKGVDSTLKIQPAKLEDSAVYLCASSLGAPLHFGNGTRLTVT.

This chain joins TRBV4-1 and TRBJ1-3; D gene unclear. Trimming took off 0 bases at V and 0 bases at J, with 9 bases between the two ends. CDR3 length: 16 amino acids. Germline lookup yields CDR1 MGHRA and CDR2 YSYEKL. The CDR3 protein is CASSQEPGYSGNTIYF. CDR3 DNA: TGCGCCAGCAGCCAAGAGCCGGGTTACTCTGGAAACACCATATATTTT.

The chain uses TRBV29-1 and TRBJ2-1, with 7 bases aligning to TRBD2. V trimming: 3 bases; J trimming: 4 bases; junction bases outside the gene matches: 6. CDR1 SQVTM and CDR2 ANQGSEA come from the germline V gene. The CDR3 spans 14 residues. The CDR3 sequence is CSVEGGSRYNEQFF. DNA for the CDR3: TGCAGCGTTGAGGGGGGGTCGAGGTACAATGAGCAGTTCTTC.

This clonotype came up a few times. V and J are TRBV29-1 and TRBJ2-3, with D possibly called TRBD1 or TRBD2 (6 bases each). CDR3 length: 14 amino acids. V was pared by 2 bases and J by 4 bases, with 13 bases between. Looked up from germline, CDR1 is SQVTM and CDR2 is ANQGSEA. Here the CDR3 DNA reads TGCAGCGTTGAAAGGGGGGCCACGGCAGATACGCAGTATTTT. Translation: CSVERGATADTQYF.